One sample yielded the 28 T cell receptor beta chains listed below, sequenced in a study of response to subunit inactivated influenza vaccine. MiXCR, run by TCRdb on the RT-PCR reads, gives a single entry per CDR3 protein. In the table there are hundreds of thousands of distinct CDR3 sequences, around 11% of which are singletons. This same sample was also part of a study on T cells expressing NK-cell markers. From that paper: The authors made TCR beta cDNA libraries by 5'RACE template switching. This switching added a universal primer site and UMIs.

The sequencing here drew on PBMCs from blood, taken on the day of vaccination. These TCRs come from a man aged 50-60 years who received an inactivated influenza vaccine.

This clonotype occurred a few times. The chain uses TRBV12-3 or TRBV12-4 and TRBJ2-1; no reliable D call. Trimming left V 3 bases short and J 7 bases short, with 10 bases between. The CDR3 covers 13 residues. The CDR3 here is CASSLGLTNEQFF. CDR3 sequence (DNA): TGTGCCAGCAGTTTGGGTCTGACGAATGAGCAGTTCTTC.

The chain combines TRBV6-6 with TRBJ2-7; D not certain. Germline loops: CDR1 MNHNY, CDR2 SVGAGI (reference sequence). The ends were cut back, 2 bases at V and 7 bases at J, with 9 bases in the middle. This CDR3 is built from 12 residues. CDR3 in DNA: TGTGCCAGCAGTTACACCCTCGGAGAGCAGTACTTC. This sequence encodes CASSYTLGEQYF.

This clonotype showed up just a few times. The V gene is TRBV6-1, the J gene TRBJ2-7, with 10 bases lining up with TRBD1. The V gene end was trimmed by 6 bases and the J gene end by 6 bases; junction bases not matched to a gene: 5. From germline, CDR1 is MNHNS and CDR2 SASEGT. The CDR3 is made up of 13 amino acids. DNA of the CDR3: TGTGCCAGCAGGGGGACAGGGGCAGGCGAGCAGTACTTC. It is translated as CASRGTGAGEQYF.

V usage is TRBV7-8 and J usage is TRBJ2-1, with D possibly being TRBD1 or TRBD2 (5 bases each). V was cut by 7 bases and J by 0 bases, with 16 bases left in between. This CDR3 contains 16 residues. The germline V gene encodes CDR1 SGHVS and CDR2 FQNEAQ. The CDR3 loop reads CASTQSGTVSYNEQFF. The CDR3 region has the DNA TGTGCCAGCACCCAATCCGGGACGGTCTCCTACAATGAGCAGTTCTTC.

This chain joins TRBV6-5 and TRBJ1-4; D call uncertain. Deletions cut 0 bases from V and 7 bases from J, with 12 bases between. Germline CDR1 and CDR2: MNHEY and SVGAGI. CDR3 length: 15 residues. CDR3: CASSYSGKVGEKLFF. In DNA form, the CDR3 reads TGTGCCAGCAGTTACTCAGGCAAGGTCGGTGAAAAACTGTTTTTT.

The chain's CDR3 is CASSYAPGQGAGSYGYTF. CDR3 nucleotides: TGTGCCAGCAGTTATGCCCCGGGACAGGGGGCGGGAAGCTATGGCTACACCTTC. This chain connects TRBV27 to TRBJ1-2, with 12 positions matching TRBD1. The CDR3 totals 18 residues. Looked up from germline, CDR1 is MNHEY and CDR2 is SMNVEV (reference sequence). The ends lost 4 bases at V and 4 bases at J; junction bases unmatched: 13.

This clonotype was detected only a few times. The chain has TRBV6-1 and TRBJ2-7; 9 positions match TRBD1. The J segment lost 3 bases and the V segment lost 5 bases, leaving 8 bases of the junction unmatched. CDR1 and CDR2 from the germline V gene are MNHNS and SASEGT. The CDR3 length is 15 residues. This chain's CDR3 is CASSRTGTGFYEQYF. The CDR3 DNA is TGTGCCAGCAGTCGTACCGGGACAGGGTTCTACGAGCAGTACTTC.

There are many counts of this clonotype. J is TRBJ2-2 and V is TRBV5-1; TRBD1 agrees at 7 bases. J was trimmed by 1 base and V by 4 bases; bases with no gene match: 4. The CDR3 is 15 amino acids. Germline values: CDR1 SGHRS, CDR2 YFSETQ. The CDR3 loop is CASSLRDRNTGELFF. The CDR3 DNA reads TGCGCCAGCAGCCTCCGGGACAGGAACACCGGGGAGCTGTTTTTT.

This clonotype was counted between two and nine times. The rearrangement uses TRBV7-9 and TRBJ1-1; D is unclear. This CDR3 spans 15 amino acids. Trimming removed 5 bases from V and 2 bases from J, with 15 bases in between. Germline-derived CDR1 and CDR2 are SEHNR and FQNEAQ (reference sequence). The CDR3 DNA follows: TGTGCCAGCAGCGGCATGCAGCGGCGAAACACTGAAGCTTTCTTT. Translating it yields CASSGMQRRNTEAFF.

J is TRBJ2-4 and V is TRBV13; D is unresolved. The CDR3 contains 16 residues. V dropped 3 bases and J dropped 0 bases, with 12 bases sitting between them. CDR1 and CDR2 from the germline V gene are PRHDT and FYEKMQ (reference sequence). The chain's CDR3 is CASSFSVRVAKNIQYF. The CDR3 DNA sequence: TGTGCCAGCAGCTTCAGTGTTCGGGTAGCCAAAAACATTCAGTACTTC.

This clonotype was observed at least ten times. The gene calls are TRBV27 and TRBJ2-7; 9 bases match TRBD1. From germline, CDR1 is MNHEY and CDR2 SMNVEV (reference sequence). The CDR3 runs 13 residues. J lost 5 bases, V lost 5 bases, and 4 bases had no gene match. The CDR3 nucleotides read TGTGCCAGCAGTCAGGGACAGGGTAACGAGCAGTACTTC. Its translation: CASSQGQGNEQYF.

This clonotype was observed a handful of times. The chain links TRBV6-5 to TRBJ2-2; unclear D gene. V lost 2 bases, J lost 3 bases, and 7 bases lay in between. The CDR3 is made up of 14 amino acids. The germline CDR1 and CDR2 sequences are MNHEY and SVGAGI. This CDR3 reads CASSYGLYTGELFF. For the CDR3, the DNA is TGTGCCAGCAGTTACGGATTATACACCGGGGAGCTGTTTTTT.

This clonotype has more than one count but fewer than ten. The genes are TRBV11-1 and TRBJ2-1; the match to TRBD2 covers 12 bases. V shed 5 bases, J shed 12 bases, and the junction held 20 bases outside the gene matches. The CDR3 has 18 amino acids. Germline assignment: CDR1 SGHAT and CDR2 FQDESV (reference sequence). In DNA form, the CDR3 reads TGTGCCAGCAGCCCGTACGTAAGGACTAGCGGGATGCTAATGGGGCAGTTCTTC. Protein: CASSPYVRTSGMLMGQFF.

The chain employs TRBV7-2 and TRBJ2-2; D is possibly TRBD1 or TRBD2 (5 bases each). The V gene's germline CDR1 is SGHTA and CDR2 FQGNSA. The V and J ends lost 1 base and 9 bases respectively, with 15 bases between them. This CDR3 region has 15 residues. The CDR3: CASSLDGDANRELFF. The CDR3, as DNA: TGTGCCAGCAGCTTAGATGGGGACGCGAATCGGGAGCTGTTTTTT.

This clonotype was recorded only once. A much larger clone is a single base away; this may be a read error. The chain has TRBV5-1 and TRBJ2-7; possibly TRBD1 for D (5 bases). V lost 5 bases and J lost 0, with 12 bases in between. Germline CDR1 SGHRS, CDR2 YFSETQ. This CDR3 region has 14 residues. The CDR3 loop is CASSPGYSSYEQYF. The DNA of the CDR3 is TGCGCCAGCAGTCCAGGGTACAGCTCCTACGAGCAGTACTTC. Full variable domain (remainder filled in from reference TRBV5-1 and TRBJ2-7): KAGVTQTPRYLIKTRGQQVTLSCSPISGHRSVSWYQQTPGQGLQFLFEYFSETQRNKGNFPGRFSGRQFSNSRSEMNVSTLELGDSALYLCASSPGYSSYEQYFGPGTRLTVT.

This clonotype was counted between two and nine times. The chain has TRBV28 and TRBJ1-5; D uncertain. The CDR3 extends over 17 amino acids. Trimming shortened V by 3 bases and J by 0 bases, and 15 bases separated the two germline ends. From germline, CDR1 is MDHEN and CDR2 SYDVKM. The CDR3 DNA sequence: TGTGCCAGCAGTTTTGATCTGGGTCAGAATAGCAATCAGCCCCAGCATTTT. Its protein product is CASSFDLGQNSNQPQHF.

This chain links TRBV6-1 with TRBJ1-1; D remains unclear. CDR1 MNHNS and CDR2 SASEGT come from the germline V gene. V was pared by 7 bases and J by 2 bases, with 14 bases between. This CDR3 is 14 amino acids long. In DNA, the CDR3 is TGTGCCAGCACCAAACCGAGAGGAAACACTGAAGCTTTCTTT. Translation gives CASTKPRGNTEAFF.

The CDR3 DNA reads as TGTGCCAGCAGTTCTCCGGGGGGGCCGGCCTACAATGAGCAGTTCTTC. Amino acid sequence: CASSSPGGPAYNEQFF. The rearrangement uses TRBV12-3 or TRBV12-4 and TRBJ2-1; 8 bases are shared with TRBD2. Trimming cost V 4 bases and J 2 bases; bases outside gene matches: 7. This CDR3 is 16 amino acids long.

The chain employs TRBV7-2 and TRBJ2-3; 16 bases are shared with TRBD2. Unmatched junction bases numbered 8, after V lost 5 bases and J lost 6 bases. CDR1 and CDR2 (germline): SGHTA, FQGNSA. CDR3 length equals 17 residues. CDR3 DNA sequence: TGTGCCAGCAGCCCCAGCCTGGGACTAGCGGGAGGGGATACGCAGTATTTT. Amino acid sequence: CASSPSLGLAGGDTQYF.

The rearrangement links TRBV4-3 to TRBJ2-7; the D is unclear. Germline V lookup: CDR1 LGHNA, CDR2 YSLEER. V shed 6 bases and J shed 5 bases, with 20 bases lying between them. The CDR3 covers 15 residues. CDR3 loop: CASRQYSSRVHEQYF. CDR3 coding DNA: TGCGCCAGCAGACAATATTCCAGTAGGGTCCACGAGCAGTACTTC.

The V gene is TRBV28, the J gene TRBJ2-2, with D perhaps matching TRBD2 (5 bases). V was cut by 6 bases and J by 5 bases, with 22 bases left in between. Germline V gene lookup returns CDR1 MDHEN and CDR2 SYDVKM. CDR3 length: 17 residues. The chain's CDR3 is CASRIRPGLGKTGELFF. The CDR3 DNA reads as TGTGCCAGCAGGATACGTCCGGGCCTCGGGAAAACCGGGGAGCTGTTTTTT.

This chain links TRBV5-6 with TRBJ2-7, with 7 bases fitting TRBD2. Per germline, CDR1 SGHDT and CDR2 YYEEEE. The CDR3 totals 15 residues. The V gene end was trimmed by 3 bases and the J gene end by 2 bases; junction bases not matched to a gene: 8. The DNA for the CDR3 is TGTGCCAGCAGCTCGCAGACTAGCCGGGCCTACGAGCAGTACTTC. Its translation is CASSSQTSRAYEQYF. The full variable domain, in which reference TRBV5-6 and TRBJ2-7 provide the parts outside the CDR3, is DAGVTQSPTHLIKTRGQQVTLRCSPKSGHDTVSWYQQALGQGPQFIFQYYEEEERQRGNFPDRFSGHQFPNYSSELNVNALLLGDSALYLCASSSQTSRAYEQYFGPGTRLTVT.

The rearrangement links TRBV29-1 to TRBJ2-7, with 14 bases that match TRBD2. After removal of 4 bases from V and 3 bases from J, the junction contained 11 bases not matched to a gene. This CDR3 is 17 amino acids long. Germline V gene data show CDR1 as SQVTM and CDR2 as ANQGSEA. The CDR3 nucleotides are TGCAGCGTTGTGAGACTAGCGGGAGGGGAAAGAAGCTACGAGCAGTACTTC. Residues: CSVVRLAGGERSYEQYF.

In its sample, this clonotype was seen many times. The chain couples TRBV5-1 to TRBJ2-3; TRBD1 matches 8 bases. The germline V gene encodes CDR1 SGHRS and CDR2 YFSETQ. V lost 2 bases and J lost 0; bases outside the gene matches: 5. The CDR3 spans 16 residues. CDR3: CASSFNQGASTDTQYF. The DNA for the CDR3 is TGCGCCAGCAGCTTCAACCAGGGGGCAAGCACAGATACGCAGTATTTT.

The rearrangement uses TRBV6-2 or TRBV6-3 and TRBJ2-7; TRBD1 or TRBD2 may be the D gene (5 bases each). Germline lookup yields CDR1 MNHEY and CDR2 SVGEGT. V was clipped by 6 bases and J by 6 bases, with 21 bases between them. This CDR3 is built from 15 residues. CDR3 sequence: CASRPDRGTFFEQYF. CDR3 sequence (DNA): TGTGCCAGCAGACCCGACAGAGGGACCTTTTTCGAGCAGTACTTC.

This clonotype was seen a few times. The genes are TRBV10-3 and TRBJ2-5; D is possibly TRBD1 (6 bases). Germline-derived CDR1 and CDR2 are ENHRY and SYGVKD. The CDR3 contains 13 residues. V dropped 6 bases and J dropped 3 bases, with 11 bases sitting between them. The CDR3 bases are TGTGCCATCAGGGGGGCAGAAAAAGAGACCCAGTACTTC. Its translation is CAIRGAEKETQYF.

There are many counts of this clonotype. The chain combines TRBV5-1 with TRBJ2-7; TRBD1 agrees at 10 bases. Germline CDR1 reads SGHRS; CDR2 reads YFSETQ. This CDR3 has 15 amino acids. Unmatched junction bases numbered 5, after V lost 1 base and J lost 4 bases. DNA of the CDR3: TGCGCCAGCAGCTTGCCTGGGACAGGGGCATACGAGCAGTACTTC. It encodes CASSLPGTGAYEQYF.

The chain joins TRBV29-1 to TRBJ2-5; D gene uncertain. CDR1 and CDR2 from the germline V gene are SQVTM and ANQGSEA. This CDR3 is built from 14 residues. Trimming removed 4 bases at V and 2 bases at J, with 14 bases between. The CDR3 DNA reads TGCAGCGTTGGAAGGACGGTCATACAAGAGACCCAGTACTTC. Translating it yields CSVGRTVIQETQYF.